Sequencing of this T cell receptor (beta chain) was carried out in a study of radiotherapy plus CTLA-4 blockade in lung cancer. Regarding the study as a whole: Increased serum interferon-beta after radiation also reportedly predicted response strongly. Peripheral blood showed expansion of tumor-derived TCR clones after radiotherapy and ipilimumab.

About this clone: The antigen is unknown.

This CDR3 is 15 amino acids long. Germline CDR1 is MGHRA and CDR2 is YSYEKL. The data were produced by immunoSEQ multiplex PCR, yet TCRdb's version contains in-frame clones alone and is incomplete. In the table there are more than 95,000 clones, under 85% of which are singletons. This receptor was taken from a human donor with non-small cell lung cancer who had a partial response to radiotherapy plus ipilimumab. Some clones in this sample may be carry-over from other donors' samples. The sample consisted of peripheral blood, taken from a patient treated with radiotherapy plus ipilimumab. The rearrangement links TRBV4-1 to TRBJ2-5; tentatively, D is TRBD1 (5 bases). The J call may be wrong; the DNA end is better matched by TRBJ2-7. CDR3 protein: CASSQVWQGNYEQYF. Written as DNA, the CDR3 is TGCGCCAGCAGCCAAGTCTGGCAGGGTAACTACGAGCAGTACTTC.